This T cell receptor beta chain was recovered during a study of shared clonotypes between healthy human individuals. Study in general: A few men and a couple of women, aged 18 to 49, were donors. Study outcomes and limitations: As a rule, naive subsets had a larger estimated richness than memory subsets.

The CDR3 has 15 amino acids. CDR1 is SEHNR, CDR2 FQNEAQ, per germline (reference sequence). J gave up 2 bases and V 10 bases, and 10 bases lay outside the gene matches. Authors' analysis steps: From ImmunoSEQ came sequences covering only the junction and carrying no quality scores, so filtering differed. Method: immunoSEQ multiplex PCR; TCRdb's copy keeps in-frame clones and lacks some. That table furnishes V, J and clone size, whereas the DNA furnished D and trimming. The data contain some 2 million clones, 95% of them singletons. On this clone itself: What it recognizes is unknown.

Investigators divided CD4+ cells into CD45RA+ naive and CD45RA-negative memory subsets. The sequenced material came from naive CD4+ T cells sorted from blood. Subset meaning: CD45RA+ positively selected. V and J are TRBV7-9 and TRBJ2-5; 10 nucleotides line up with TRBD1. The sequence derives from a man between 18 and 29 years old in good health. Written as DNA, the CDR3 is TGTGCCATTACCCCGGGACAGGGGAAACAAGAGACCCAGTACTTC. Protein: CAITPGQGKQETQYF. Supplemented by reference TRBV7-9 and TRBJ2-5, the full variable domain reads DTGVSQNPRHKITKRGQNVTFRCDPISEHNRLYWYRQTLGQGPEFLTYFQNEAQLEKSRLLSDRFSAERPKGSFSTLEIQRTEQGDSAMYLCAITPGQGKQETQYFGPGTRLLVL.